This TCR beta chain appears in the sequencing data of a study of T-cell memory formation after mild COVID-19. Via MiXCR, TCRdb re-called the 5' RACE reads, giving one row per CDR3 protein. The table has a few hundred thousand distinct CDR3 sequences, less than 9.5% seen once. Germline V gene lookup returns CDR1 KGHDR and CDR2 SFDVKD. Trimming pared 3 bases from V and 8 bases from J, leaving 7 bases between. The CDR3 loop spans 12 amino acids. The sequenced material came from PBMCs or a T cell subset sorted from them (not recorded which). The V and J genes are TRBV24-1 and TRBJ1-5; D unclear. This clonotype was sampled from a man younger than 35 who had mild COVID-19 (a few samples of this study predate the infection). Cell type and time point are not known. The DNA for the CDR3 is TGTGCCACCAGTGATCCGGGTGAGCCCCAGCATTTT. Its protein is CATSDPGEPQHF.